One and the same sample provided the 26 T cell receptor beta chains below, sequenced in a study of human T cells and chemical hapten exposure. Documented time point: healthy volunteer bleed at 6 weeks. The total RNA was obtained from whole blood that was not fractionated. TCRdb processed the RACE reads anew with MiXCR; each CDR3 protein has one entry. The sample gives about 77,000 distinct CDR3 sequences, over 6.5% of which show up once; about 1.7% is in the top ten. Sample: whole blood. Receptors were obtained from a female donor in good health. Some clones in this sample may be carry-over from other donors' samples.

This clonotype showed up just a few times. V gene TRBV20-1 combines with J gene TRBJ1-2; D possibly corresponds to TRBD1 (5 bases). Germline CDR1 reads DFQATT; CDR2 reads SNEGSKA (reference sequence). The CDR3 length is 10 residues. V dropped 3 bases and J dropped 12 bases, with 11 bases sitting between them. The CDR3 DNA sequence: TGCAGTGCTAGGGTATCGGGGCACACCTTC. It codes for CSARVSGHTF.

This clonotype has a handful of counts. This rearrangement joins TRBV7-3 to TRBJ1-5; D might be TRBD1 (5 bases). The CDR3 is 13 residues long. Trimming removed 5 bases from V and 5 bases from J, with 10 bases in between. The germline V gene has CDR1 SGHTA and CDR2 FQGTGA. The CDR3 loop reads CASSRGADQPQHF. CDR3 nucleotides: TGTGCCAGCAGCCGAGGGGCCGATCAGCCCCAGCATTTT. Together with reference TRBV7-3 and TRBJ1-5, the CDR3 gives the full variable domain: GAGVSQTPSNKVTEKGKYVELRCDPISGHTALYWYRQSLGQGPEFLIYFQGTGAADDSGLPNDRFFAVRPEGSVSTLKIQRTERGDSAVYLCASSRGADQPQHFGDGTRLSIL.

The rearrangement uses TRBV6-1 and TRBJ2-3, with TRBD1 identical over 7 bases. Germline trimming cut 6 bases from V and 0 bases from J; bases unmatched to any gene: 9. The CDR3 has 16 amino acids. Germline V CDR1 and CDR2: MNHNS, SASEGT. The CDR3 sequence is CASREMTGSSTDTQYF. The DNA of the CDR3 is TGTGCCAGCAGGGAGATGACAGGGTCTAGCACAGATACGCAGTATTTT.

This clonotype was observed a handful of times. The chain links TRBV12-3 or TRBV12-4 to TRBJ2-1; 15 positions match TRBD2. V trimming: 6 bases; J trimming: 7 bases; junction bases outside the gene matches: 1. This CDR3 region has 14 residues. CDR3 in amino acids: CASRGTSGRNEQFF. CDR3 bases: TGTGCCAGCAGAGGGACTAGCGGGAGGAATGAGCAGTTCTTC.

The chain joins TRBV9 to TRBJ1-5; 7 bases are shared with TRBD1. The length of the CDR3 is 14 residues. CDR1 is SGDLS and CDR2 is YYNGEE in the germline V gene. The trim removed 4 bases at V and 7 bases at J, leaving 8 bases unmatched. The CDR3 DNA sequence: TGTGCCAGCAGCTCCCGGGACAGCTTACAGCCCCAGCATTTT. It encodes CASSSRDSLQPQHF.

This clonotype was counted between two and nine times. The rearrangement joins TRBV11-2 to TRBJ1-2, with 7 nucleotides matching TRBD1. With V trimmed by 4 bases and J by 4 bases, 6 bases remained unmatched. The CDR3 length is 14 residues. The V gene's germline CDR1 is SGHAT and CDR2 FQNNGV. This CDR3 reads CASSSIDRAYGYTF. Here the CDR3 DNA reads TGTGCCAGCAGCTCGATTGACAGGGCCTATGGCTACACCTTC.

This clonotype has only a few counts. The rearrangement links TRBV6-5 to TRBJ1-1, with D possibly matching TRBD1 (6 bases). Germline CDR1 MNHEY, CDR2 SVGAGI. With 2 bases removed from V and 5 bases from J, the gap between germline ends came to 9 bases. This CDR3 spans 13 amino acids. DNA for the CDR3: TGTGCCAGCAGTTACGGTAGGGGGACTGAAGCTTTCTTT. Translating it yields CASSYGRGTEAFF.

This clonotype has ten or more counts. V usage is TRBV7-6 and J usage is TRBJ1-6; possibly TRBD1 for D (5 bases). CDR1 and CDR2 (germline): SGHVS, FNYEAQ. Trimming left V 3 bases short and J 6 bases short, with 9 bases between. The CDR3 extends over 14 amino acids. CDR3 protein: CASSLGQSNSPLHF. The CDR3 DNA sequence: TGTGCCAGCAGCTTGGGGCAGAGTAATTCACCCCTCCACTTT.

The CDR3 DNA reads TGCGCCAGCAGGGGCGAACCGGGACAGCCCCAGCATTTT. Its protein is CASRGEPGQPQHF. The V gene is TRBV5-1, the J gene TRBJ1-5, with D hard to call. Trimming pared 5 bases from V and 7 bases from J, leaving 13 bases between. The CDR3 has 13 amino acids. The germline CDR1 and CDR2 sequences are SGHRS and YFSETQ.

This clonotype was recorded a few times. The gene calls are TRBV20-1 and TRBJ1-2; D uncertain. CDR3 size: 11 residues. The V gene's germline CDR1 is DFQATT and CDR2 SNEGSKA (reference sequence). V was cut by 0 bases and J by 8 bases, with 7 bases left in between. The DNA for the CDR3 is TGCAGTGCTAGAGACGGGAAAGGCTACACCTTC. Its translation: CSARDGKGYTF.

J is TRBJ2-3 and V is TRBV12-3 or TRBV12-4, with D perhaps matching TRBD2 (7 bases). This CDR3 is 16 amino acids long. V dropped 3 bases and J dropped 2 bases, with 15 bases sitting between them. The CDR3 spells CASSFSSGGPTDTQYF. In DNA form, the CDR3 reads TGTGCCAGCAGTTTTTCTTCGGGGGGCCCCACAGATACGCAGTATTTT.

The sample holds a few counts of this clonotype. V is TRBV5-4 and J is TRBJ1-6; a possible D gene is TRBD1 (5 bases). With 8 bases removed from V and 6 bases from J, the gap between germline ends came to 18 bases. Per the germline V gene, CDR1 is SGHNT and CDR2 is YYREEE (reference sequence). This CDR3 has 15 amino acids. This CDR3 reads CASRHRDGSNSPLHF. CDR3 DNA: TGTGCCAGTCGACACCGGGACGGCTCTAATTCACCCCTCCACTTT.

In its sample, this clonotype was seen many times. V is TRBV4-2 and J is TRBJ2-7; 11 bases line up with TRBD2. Germline V gene sequence: CDR1 LGHNA, CDR2 YNFKEQ. With 1 base clipped from V and 0 bases from J, the junction kept 2 bases outside the gene matches. The CDR3 has 16 amino acids. CDR3 DNA sequence: TGTGCCAGCAGCCAAGCACTAGCGGGGGACTCCTACGAGCAGTACTTC. Encoded protein: CASSQALAGDSYEQYF.

This clonotype was seen a handful of times. The rearrangement links TRBV20-1 to TRBJ2-3; TRBD1 agrees at 7 bases. Germline-derived CDR1 and CDR2 are DFQATT and SNEGSKA (reference sequence). The CDR3 spans 14 residues. V lost 7 bases, J lost 8 bases, and 15 bases stayed unmatched. The CDR3 sequence is CSVSRQGSRVTQYF. The CDR3 DNA reads TGCAGTGTTTCGAGACAGGGATCGCGCGTTACGCAGTATTTT.

The rearrangement links TRBV7-2 to TRBJ1-2; 8 positions match TRBD1. V shed 5 bases, J shed 4 bases, and the junction held 6 bases outside the gene matches. The CDR3 is 14 residues long. The germline CDR1 and CDR2 sequences are SGHTA and FQGNSA. CDR3 sequence (DNA): TGTGCCAGCAGCCTTGACAGGGGATCCTATGGCTACACCTTC. It encodes CASSLDRGSYGYTF.

This clonotype was recorded at least ten times. This chain uses TRBV29-1 with TRBJ2-5; D is unresolved. Germline CDR1 is SQVTM and CDR2 is ANQGSEA. The CDR3 consists of 10 residues. Trimming cost V 3 bases and J 7 bases, with 6 bases left between them. CDR3 region: CSVDVATQYF. CDR3 nucleotides: TGCAGCGTTGACGTCGCGACCCAGTACTTC.

The rearrangement links TRBV5-1 to TRBJ2-6, with a weak D call TRBD2 (6 bases). The germline V gene has CDR1 SGHRS and CDR2 YFSETQ. Trimming took 0 bases from V and 4 from J, leaving 11 bases between them. CDR3 size: 16 residues. For the CDR3, the DNA is TGCGCCAGCAGCTTGGCCGGAGGGACCGGGGCCAACGTCCTGACTTTC. Protein product: CASSLAGGTGANVLTF.

As DNA, the CDR3 is TGCAGCGTTGAAAGTGTAATTGGGGGCACATCCTACGAGCAGTACTTC. Its translation is CSVESVIGGTSYEQYF. J is TRBJ2-7 and V is TRBV29-1; D may be TRBD1 (6 bases). V lost 2 bases to trimming and J lost 1 base, with 18 bases between them. CDR1 SQVTM and CDR2 ANQGSEA come from the germline V gene. The CDR3 has 16 amino acids.

This clonotype was seen a handful of times. The rearrangement uses TRBV2 and TRBJ2-1; 9 nucleotides match TRBD1. Per germline, CDR1 SNHLY and CDR2 FYNNEI. This CDR3 spans 18 amino acids. With 2 bases clipped from V and 0 bases from J, the junction kept 8 bases outside the gene matches. The CDR3 region has the DNA TGTGCCAGCAGTGAACGCCCTACAGGGGGCGGCTCCTACAATGAGCAGTTCTTC. Translating gives CASSERPTGGGSYNEQFF.

This clonotype was counted only a few times. The V call is TRBV6-5, the J call TRBJ2-7, with D possibly TRBD2 on 6 matching bases. This CDR3 is 16 amino acids long. Trimming left V 5 bases short and J 0 bases short, with 17 bases between. CDR1 is MNHEY, CDR2 SVGAGI, per germline. The CDR3 protein is CASSALGGALSYEQYF. CDR3 coding DNA: TGTGCCAGCAGTGCCCTGGGAGGCGCTCTCTCCTACGAGCAGTACTTC.

The rearrangement uses TRBV7-2 and TRBJ2-5, with D unclear. Trimming shortened V by 1 base and J by 0 bases, and 6 bases separated the two germline ends. The CDR3 is 14 amino acids. Per the germline V gene, CDR1 is SGHTA and CDR2 is FQGNSA. As DNA, the CDR3 is TGTGCCAGCAGCTTAGTTCTGTACCAAGAGACCCAGTACTTC. As protein: CASSLVLYQETQYF.

At least ten counts were recorded for this clonotype. V is TRBV28 and J is TRBJ1-1; D is possibly TRBD1 (6 bases). The germline CDR1 and CDR2 sequences are MDHEN and SYDVKM. This CDR3 has 15 residues. Trimming removed 7 bases at V and 5 bases at J, with 20 bases between. CDR3 sequence reads: CASTLPQGMRTEAFF. DNA of the CDR3: TGTGCCAGCACGCTCCCACAGGGTATGAGGACTGAAGCTTTCTTT.

This chain links TRBV7-9 with TRBJ2-5; TRBD2 matches 13 bases. Unmatched junction bases numbered 3, after V lost 5 bases and J lost 3 bases. The germline V gene encodes CDR1 SEHNR and CDR2 FQNEAQ (reference sequence). The CDR3 extends over 15 amino acids. This chain's CDR3 is CASSRTSGGEETQYF. DNA for the CDR3: TGTGCCAGCAGCCGGACTAGCGGGGGCGAAGAGACCCAGTACTTC.

This clonotype was counted only a few times. V gene TRBV5-1 combines with J gene TRBJ2-3, with D perhaps TRBD2 (6 bases). V lost 4 bases, J lost 8 bases, and 11 bases lay in between. The CDR3 is made up of 12 amino acids. Germline lookup yields CDR1 SGHRS and CDR2 YFSETQ. As DNA, the CDR3 is TGCGCCAGCAGCCCACAGGAGGGTACGCAGTATTTT. As protein: CASSPQEGTQYF.

Concerning this clonotype itself: A much larger clone lies one base from this, so it may be a read error. This chain uses TRBV5-1 with TRBJ2-3; no reliable D call. This CDR3 is built from 16 residues. Germline CDR1 is SGHRS and CDR2 is YFSETQ. The CDR3 sequence is CASGFVGAAEADTQYF. The CDR3 DNA is TGCGCCAGCGGCTTTGTAGGAGCCGCCGAGGCAGATACGCAGTATTTT.

The gene calls are TRBV7-2 and TRBJ1-5, with D perhaps matching TRBD1 (6 bases). CDR1 and CDR2 (germline): SGHTA, FQGNSA. CDR3 size: 14 residues. Trimming left V 5 bases short and J 6 bases short, with 14 bases between. CDR3 in DNA: TGTGCCAGCAGCCCAATGGGGGGCGGTCAGCCCCAGCATTTT. Its translation: CASSPMGGGQPQHF.